One sample yielded the 6 T cell receptor beta chains listed below, sequenced in a study of shared clonotypes between healthy human individuals. TCRdb's table, derived via immunoSEQ multiplex PCR, lists solely in-frame clones and lacks some. Of approximately 980,000 clones listed, over 75% were seen once; the top ten hold roughly 1.5%. The sample taken for sequencing was memory CD4+ T cells sorted from blood. The subset is: CD45RA-negative fraction. These receptors were collected from a man between 18 and 35 years old in good health.

The chain recombines TRBV30 with TRBJ1-5; TRBD1 is a possible D gene (5 bases). The CDR3 has 12 residues. Trimming removed 0 bases at V and 9 bases at J, with 9 bases between. The germline gives CDR1 GTSNPN, CDR2 SVGIG (reference sequence). The CDR3 reads CAWSVGGGPQHF. The CDR3 DNA reads TGTGCCTGGAGTGTTGGCGGGGGGCCCCAGCATTTT.

Points on this clone: The identical CDR3 is also encoded by other nucleotide sequences in the sample. The chain carries TRBV6-5 and TRBJ2-2, with D uncertain. This CDR3 region has 13 residues. CDR1 MNHEY and CDR2 SVGAGI come from the germline V gene. Trimming left V 0 bases short and J 2 bases short, with 1 base between. CDR3 in DNA: TGTGCCAGCAGTTACTCCAACACCGGGGAGCTGTTTTTT. Protein: CASSYSNTGELFF.

V gene TRBV5-6 combines with J gene TRBJ1-3; TRBD1 might be the D (6 bases). The V end lost 4 bases, the J end lost 0 bases, and 14 bases lay between the germline ends. The CDR3 contains 16 residues. The V gene's germline CDR1 is SGHDT and CDR2 YYEEEE. CDR3 bases: TGTGCCAGCAGCCCCGGACAGCCGACCTCTGGAAACACCATATATTTT. It codes for CASSPGQPTSGNTIYF.

This clone was counted only a few times. As DNA, the CDR3 is TGTGCCAGCAGTAAATCAGGGGTCGGGACAGATACGCAGTATTTT. It translates to CASSKSGVGTDTQYF. The chain recombines TRBV6-1 with TRBJ2-3; TRBD1 might be the D (6 bases). Trimming stripped 5 bases from V and 3 bases from J, with 15 bases between. The CDR3 has 15 amino acids. Germline values: CDR1 MNHNS, CDR2 SASEGT.

The genes are TRBV6-6 and TRBJ1-6; 10 bases agree with TRBD1. The CDR3 has 13 residues. Germline lookup yields CDR1 MNHNY and CDR2 SVGAGI (reference sequence). The J segment lost 9 bases and the V segment lost 4 bases, leaving 0 bases of the junction unmatched. The CDR3 loop reads CASSWDRGSPLHF. CDR3 nucleotides: TGTGCCAGCAGTTGGGACAGGGGTTCACCCCTCCACTTT.

This clone was counted a few times. CDR3 bases: TGTGCCAGCAGCTTACCTGGGACCCAGGGATTGAAGACCCAGTACTTC. As protein: CASSLPGTQGLKTQYF. The chain has TRBV11-2 and TRBJ2-5; D possibly matches TRBD1 or TRBD2 (5 bases each). The germline V gene has CDR1 SGHAT and CDR2 FQNNGV. Trimming removed 2 bases at V and 6 bases at J, with 19 bases between. The CDR3 spans 16 residues.